The present TCR beta chain was sequenced within a study of cytotoxic CD8 clonotypes in ibrutinib-treated CLL. Study-level points and caveats: Higher circulating CD8+ T-cell counts strongly accompanied higher baseline clonality, above age-matched healthy donors.

This clone was counted between two and nine times. Its antigen is as yet unknown. Genomic DNA in a quantity of about 2 micrograms was derived from cryopreserved PBMCs for TCR beta libraries. The table came from immunoSEQ multiplex PCR; TCRdb's copy has only in-frame clones and leaves some out. This sample yields some 130,000 clones, of which 76% are seen a single time; approximately 5.1% belongs to the top ten. Sample: PBMCs, taken after 24 months of ibrutinib treatment. The TCR sequence derives from a human donor with chronic lymphocytic leukemia.

The CDR3 DNA reads as TGTGCCAGCAGTTTTGGCTACGAGCAGTACTTC. It translates to CASSFGYEQYF. The chain uses TRBV27 and TRBJ2-7; D remains ambiguous. V gave up 3 bases and J gave up 3 bases, with 3 bases separating them. The CDR3 has 11 residues. Germline V gives CDR1 MNHEY, CDR2 SMNVEV (reference sequence).